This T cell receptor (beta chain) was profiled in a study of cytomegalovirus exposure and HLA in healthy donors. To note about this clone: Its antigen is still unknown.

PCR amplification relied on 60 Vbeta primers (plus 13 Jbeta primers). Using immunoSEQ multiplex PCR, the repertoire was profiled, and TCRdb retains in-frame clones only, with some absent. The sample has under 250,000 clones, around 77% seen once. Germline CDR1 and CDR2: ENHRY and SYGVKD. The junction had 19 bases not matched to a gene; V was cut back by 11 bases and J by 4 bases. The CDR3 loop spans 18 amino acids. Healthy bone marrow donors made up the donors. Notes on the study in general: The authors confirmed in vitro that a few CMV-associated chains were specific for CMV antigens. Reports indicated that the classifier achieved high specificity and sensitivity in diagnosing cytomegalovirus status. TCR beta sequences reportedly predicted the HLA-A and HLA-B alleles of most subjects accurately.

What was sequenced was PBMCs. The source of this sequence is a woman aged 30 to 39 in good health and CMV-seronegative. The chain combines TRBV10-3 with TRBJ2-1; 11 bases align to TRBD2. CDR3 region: CASQTSGNSPGQYNEQFF. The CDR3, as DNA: TGTGCCTCGCAGACTAGCGGGAATTCCCCGGGGCAATACAATGAGCAGTTCTTC.